This is a list of T cell receptor beta chains from one sample in a study of response to subunit inactivated influenza vaccine. Each CDR3 protein is one row after TCRdb ran MiXCR on the RT-PCR reads. Of about 650,000 distinct CDR3 sequences in the sample, approximately 14% were seen once. The specimen comprised PBMCs from blood, sampled about 12 days after vaccination. These receptors were obtained from a man aged 45-65 years who received an inactivated influenza vaccine. Each CDR3 is given with its conserved first and last residue. For some rows the clone size is stated as once, few or many, or as a class when expanded; others skip it.

TRBV7-6,TRBJ2-7,-,CASSSGEAYEQYF
TRBV3-1,TRBJ2-1,few,CASSQMPSGNSGEQFF
TRBV29-1,TRBJ2-2,few,CSARDRASGGELFF
TRBV3-1,TRBJ1-3,few,CASSQERSHSGNTIYF
TRBV18,TRBJ2-7,few,CASSPGEPFSYEQYF
TRBV5-1,TRBJ1-1,-,CASSHVPSATPNTEAFF
TRBV29-1,TRBJ2-1,many,CSVEDVLAGEESSYNEQFF
TRBV14,TRBJ2-1,-,CASSPDWGRAPYNEQFF
TRBV20-1,TRBJ2-5,-,CSARVSVQETQYF
TRBV5-1,TRBJ2-7,few,CASSRSGADYEQYF
TRBV12-3/TRBV12-4,TRBJ2-3,-,CASSLEGERDTQYF
TRBV10-1,TRBJ1-1,-,CASSWTGEFDTEAFF
TRBV11-1,TRBJ2-2,many,CASSSTRLDGPNTGELFF
TRBV4-3,TRBJ2-7,-,CASSQAPTGGREQYF
TRBV20-1,TRBJ2-3,-,CSASTGVSTDTQYF
TRBV6-2/TRBV6-3,TRBJ1-2,-,CAITPGQGTLLTF
TRBV30,TRBJ2-5,-,CAWSVRGAETQYF
TRBV27,TRBJ2-1,-,CASSFEGALYNEQFF
TRBV6-2/TRBV6-3,TRBJ1-2,-,CASRDRTDYGYTF
TRBV20-1,TRBJ2-1,few,CSASPRAGAYNEQFF
TRBV15,TRBJ2-1,-,CATSRVGGDEQFF
TRBV20-1,TRBJ2-7,few,CSASSRTVSYEQYF
TRBV7-6,TRBJ2-3,many,CASSLNLAADTQYF
TRBV6-1,TRBJ1-5,-,CASSEWGQDQPQHF
TRBV3-1,TRBJ2-3,few,CASRSRSPGTDTQYF
TRBV5-1,TRBJ1-5,few,CASSLSGQRNQPQHF